This T cell receptor (beta chain) was found in a study of T cell responses to AZD1222 COVID-19 vaccine. J lost 4 bases, V lost 4 bases, and 8 bases had no gene match. Germline V gene sequence: CDR1 SGHRS, CDR2 YFSETQ. The CDR3 has 15 residues. Only in-frame clones appear in the TCRdb table, and some are missing; sequencing was by immunoSEQ multiplex PCR. In the table there are 100,000 to 150,000 clones, roughly nine tenths of which are singletons. The specimen comprised peripheral blood, sampled on day 0 of AZD1222 vaccination. The genes are TRBV5-1 and TRBJ2-1, with 7 bases identical to TRBD2. This clonotype originated in an adult in good health. The CDR3 DNA sequence: TGCGCCAGCAGCCCGACCGGGACTAAGTACAATGAGCAGTTCTTC. It yields the protein CASSPTGTKYNEQFF. Looking up the rest from reference TRBV5-1 and TRBJ2-1 gives the full variable domain: KAGVTQTPRYLIKTRGQQVTLSCSPISGHRSVSWYQQTPGQGLQFLFEYFSETQRNKGNFPGRFSGRQFSNSRSEMNVSTLELGDSALYLCASSPTGTKYNEQFFGPGTRLTVL.